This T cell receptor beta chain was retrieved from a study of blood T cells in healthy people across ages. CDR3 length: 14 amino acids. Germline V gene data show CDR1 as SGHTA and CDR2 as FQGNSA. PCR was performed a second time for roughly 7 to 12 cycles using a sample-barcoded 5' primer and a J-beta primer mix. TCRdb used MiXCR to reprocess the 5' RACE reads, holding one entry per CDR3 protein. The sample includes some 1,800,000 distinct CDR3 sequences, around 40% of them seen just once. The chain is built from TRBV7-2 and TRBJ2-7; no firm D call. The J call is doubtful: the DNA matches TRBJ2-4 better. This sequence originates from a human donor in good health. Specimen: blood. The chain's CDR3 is CASSQMSGHDIQYF. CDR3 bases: TGTGCCAGCAGCCAAATGTCAGGTCACGACATTCAGTACTTC.